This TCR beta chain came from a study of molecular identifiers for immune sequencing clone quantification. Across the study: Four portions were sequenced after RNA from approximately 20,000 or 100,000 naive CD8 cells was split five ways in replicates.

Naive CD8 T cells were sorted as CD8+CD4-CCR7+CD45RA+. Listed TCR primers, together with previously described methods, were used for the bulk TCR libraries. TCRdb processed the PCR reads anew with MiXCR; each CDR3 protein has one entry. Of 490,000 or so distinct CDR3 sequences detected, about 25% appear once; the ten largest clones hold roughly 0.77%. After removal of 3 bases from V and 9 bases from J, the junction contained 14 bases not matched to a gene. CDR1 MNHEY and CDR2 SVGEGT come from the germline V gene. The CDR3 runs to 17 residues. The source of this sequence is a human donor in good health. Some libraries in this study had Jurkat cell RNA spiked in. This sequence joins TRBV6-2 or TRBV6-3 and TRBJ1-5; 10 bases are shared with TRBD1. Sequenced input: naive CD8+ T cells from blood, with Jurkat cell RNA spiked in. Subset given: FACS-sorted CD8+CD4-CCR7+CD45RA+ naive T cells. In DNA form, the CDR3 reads TGTGCCAGCAGTTATTCCAAGGACAGGGGGGGTCAGAGGCCCCAGCATTTT. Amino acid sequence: CASSYSKDRGGQRPQHF.